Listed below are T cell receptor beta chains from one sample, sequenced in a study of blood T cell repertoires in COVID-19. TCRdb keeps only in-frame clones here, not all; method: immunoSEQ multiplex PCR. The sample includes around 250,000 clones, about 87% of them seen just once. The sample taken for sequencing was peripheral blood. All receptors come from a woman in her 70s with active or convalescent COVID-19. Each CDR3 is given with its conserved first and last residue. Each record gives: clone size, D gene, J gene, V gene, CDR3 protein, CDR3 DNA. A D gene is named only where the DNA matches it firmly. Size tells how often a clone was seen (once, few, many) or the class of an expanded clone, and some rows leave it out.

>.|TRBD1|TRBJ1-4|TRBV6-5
CASSYILTGRELFF
TGTGCCAGCAGTTATATATTGACAGGGCGGGAACTGTTTTTT
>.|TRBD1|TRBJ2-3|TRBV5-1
CASSSHPSPGQAAPDTQYF
TGCGCCAGCAGCTCCCACCCCTCGCCGGGACAGGCGGCCCCAGATACGCAGTATTTT
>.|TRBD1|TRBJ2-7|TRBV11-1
CASSLGQGFEQYF
TGTGCCAGCAGCTTAGGACAGGGGTTCGAGCAGTACTTC
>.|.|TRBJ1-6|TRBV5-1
CASSSTGGPAPLHF
TGCGCCAGCAGCTCCACGGGGGGGCCCGCACCCCTCCACTTT
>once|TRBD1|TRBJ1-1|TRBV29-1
CSVSRTGGMAFF
TGCAGCGTTTCAAGGACAGGGGGCATGGCTTTCTTT
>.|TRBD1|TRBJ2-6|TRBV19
CASSSTSGTGGSGANVLTF
TGTGCCAGTAGTTCGACGTCCGGGACAGGGGGTTCTGGGGCCAACGTCCTGACTTTC
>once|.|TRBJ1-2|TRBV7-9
CASSSGAHYGYTF
TGTGCCAGCAGCTCAGGCGCCCACTATGGCTACACCTTC
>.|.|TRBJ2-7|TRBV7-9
CASSFGLERGYEQYF
TGTGCCAGCAGCTTTGGTTTGGAGAGAGGGTACGAGCAGTACTTC
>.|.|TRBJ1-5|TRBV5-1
CASSRGGIDQPQHF
TGCGCCAGCAGCCGAGGAGGGATAGATCAGCCCCAGCATTTT
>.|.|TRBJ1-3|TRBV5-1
CASSLAGSSGNTIYF
TGCGCCAGCAGCTTAGCGGGGTCATCTGGAAACACCATATATTTT
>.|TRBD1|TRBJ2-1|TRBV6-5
CASSPDREEYNEQFF
TGTGCCAGCAGTCCTGACAGGGAAGAATACAATGAGCAGTTCTTC
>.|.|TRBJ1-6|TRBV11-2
CASQGNSPLHF
TGTGCCTCTCAGGGGAATTCACCCCTCCACTTT
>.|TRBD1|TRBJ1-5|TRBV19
CASRPRDRGNQPQHF
TGTGCCAGTAGGCCCCGGGACAGGGGCAATCAGCCCCAGCATTTT
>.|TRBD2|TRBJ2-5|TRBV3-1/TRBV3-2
CASSFGGDFQETQYF
TGTGCCAGCAGCTTCGGGGGGGACTTCCAAGAGACCCAGTACTTC
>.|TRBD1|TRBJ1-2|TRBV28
CASNGQGWGYGYTF
TGTGCCAGCAACGGACAGGGATGGGGGTATGGCTACACCTTC
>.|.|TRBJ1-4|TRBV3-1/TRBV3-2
CASSRGTTNEKLFF
TGTGCCAGCAGCCGCGGGACAACTAATGAAAAACTGTTTTTT